This T cell receptor beta chain appears in the sequencing data of a study of T cell responses to AZD1222 COVID-19 vaccine (dated by TCRdb to about 2021). A note on the overall study: AZD1222 recipients given second doses at about 4 weeks or at about 12 weeks were pooled, since spike-specific TCR depth and breadth were not found to differ between the two schedules. Trial participants were enrolled into age subgroups of 18-55, 56-69 and 70-plus years, which contained 148, 28 and 57 TCR-sequenced participants, respectively. TCR sequencing covered some 240 trial participants: about 210 given two doses of AZD1222 and 26 given two doses of MenACWY control vaccine.

Broader findings and caveats from the paper: No day 14 peak-response samples were available, so repertoires were characterized only after the peak T cell response. Vaccine-associated CD4 TCRs spanned the whole spike protein, with dominant responses in regions 160-218 and 743-854. Only 5 to 7 AZD1222 recipients were SARS-CoV-2 seropositive at baseline, limiting conclusions about previously exposed vaccinees. Spike-specific TCR breadth and depth rose significantly after two AZD1222 doses compared with day 0 and with MenACWY recipients. Reportedly, almost half of the unique spike-specific TCRs recognized epitopes lying outside the regions that are mutated in the B.1.351 and B.1.1.7 variants. Participants were mostly white British and included more females than males, and it was suggested by the authors that clonal diversity may have been underestimated. In the small 56-69-year group, the increase in depth fell short of significance, most likely because of low power.

What the time point label conveys for this sample: baseline before first vaccination. Samples from vaccinated people were obtained from the UK trials COV001 and COV002, which included a single-blind randomized controlled phase 2/3 trial of AZD1222 (ChAdOx1 nCoV-19) in healthy adults. Trial participant PBMC samples were collected at day 0 and day 28 after the second dose for TCRbeta chain sequencing. In regard to this clone: Its antigen specificity is not known. The sample holds no much larger clone one base away, and base qualities are not on file.

The CDR3 regions of human TCRbeta chains were analyzed by immunosequencing. Under the source paper's analysis protocol: TCRs in the repertoires were matched against a reference library of SARS-CoV-2-specific TCRs that had been generated with the MIRA antigen-specificity platform. Breadth meant the fraction of unique TCRs that were SARS-CoV-2-associated, whereas depth meant the fraction of total T cells that were SARS-CoV-2-associated. Using the MIRA data, every spike-specific TCR was mapped to the spike region that the TCR reacted to and assigned to either a CD4 or a CD8 class. Log10-transformed breadth and depth values were compared by one-way ANOVA with Sidak's multiple comparisons tests. TCRdb's version of the immuneACCESS table is confined to in-frame rearrangements and falls short of the full clone set. An unresolved V gene accounts for under half of the shortfall where checked; the remainder is of unknown origin. Clone size and the V and J calls come from that table; the DNA yielded D and trimming. The sample contains about 120,000 clones, approximately 90% of them found a single time. The ten largest clones represent 11% to 15% of the sample.

The TCR sequence derives from an adult in good health. The source was peripheral blood, collected on day 0 of AZD1222 vaccination.

The CDR3 in this case is CASSQEAGDLGDIQYF. The DNA sequence is as follows: TGCGCCAGCAGCCAAGAAGCCGGAGATCTTGGGGACATTCAGTACTTC. The rearrangement combines TRBV4-3 with TRBJ2-4; the D gene is unclear. Reading from cysteine to phenylalanine, the CDR3 counts 16 amino acids. The DNA shown is the 48-base CDR3, in frame from base 1. V is shortened by 0 bases, J by 8 bases, and the region joining them spans 17 bases. For CDR1 and CDR2, the germline V gene lists LGHNA and YSLEER.